This T cell receptor (beta chain) was sequenced during a study of T-cell memory formation after mild COVID-19. Remarks on this clonotype: Its antigen is unknown.

The CDR3 has 13 amino acids. V lost 0 bases and J 1 base, leaving 4 bases between the germline ends. Germline loops: CDR1 SGDLS, CDR2 YYNGEE. Findings of the study overall: A second wave of clones peaked on day 37, and their SARS-CoV-2 specificity went unconfirmed. Pre-infection memory carried some responding clones, suggesting that cross-reactive memory joined.

From 5'RACE with constant-segment primers came TCR alpha and TCR beta cDNA libraries that carried sample barcodes and UMIs. TCRdb re-called the 5' RACE reads with MiXCR, one entry per CDR3 protein. The sample lists about 620,000 distinct CDR3 sequences; approximately 19% were seen once. This clonotype originated in an adult woman who had mild COVID-19 (a few samples of this study predate the infection). Cell type and time point are not known. This sequence joins TRBV9 and TRBJ1-1; D remains unclear. Specimen: PBMCs or a T cell subset sorted from them (not recorded which). The CDR3 nucleotides read TGTGCCAGCAGCGTAGTCTGGAACACTGAAGCTTTCTTT. It encodes CASSVVWNTEAFF.